One sample yielded the 32 T cell receptor beta chains listed below, sequenced in a study of T cell responses to AZD1222 COVID-19 vaccine. Sequencing was performed with immunoSEQ multiplex PCR; in TCRdb, only in-frame clones are kept and a portion is missing. Found here are 75,000 to 85,000 clones, about nine tenths of them singletons; the top ten hold 24%. Specimen: peripheral blood, collected on day 0 of AZD1222 vaccination. Receptors were obtained from an adult in good health.

This clone has just one count. The chain employs TRBV29-1 and TRBJ2-1; tentative D call: TRBD2 (6 bases). Germline CDR1 reads SQVTM; CDR2 reads ANQGSEA. The length of the CDR3 is 13 residues. Trimming removed 6 bases at V and 5 bases at J, with 14 bases between. CDR3 DNA: TGCAGCGTCTTCTGGCGGAGGGACAATGAGCAGTTCTTC. Its translation is CSVFWRRDNEQFF.

The chain uses TRBV11-3 and TRBJ2-5; D gene ambiguous. With 2 bases removed from V and 1 base from J, the gap between germline ends came to 17 bases. Germline V lookup: CDR1 SGHNT, CDR2 YENEEA. The length of the CDR3 is 17 residues. The CDR3 region is CASSLRSGLIGQETQYF. Here the CDR3 DNA reads TGTGCCAGCAGCTTAAGGAGTGGATTGATCGGCCAAGAGACCCAGTACTTC.

The CDR3 DNA is TGCGCCAGCAGTTATGGACTAGCGGAAACCTACGAGCAGTACTTC. This codes for CASSYGLAETYEQYF. The V and J genes are TRBV4-1 and TRBJ2-7, with 10 positions matching TRBD2. Per the germline V gene, CDR1 is MGHRA and CDR2 is YSYEKL. The CDR3 totals 15 residues. The V gene end was trimmed by 6 bases and the J gene end by 2 bases; junction bases not matched to a gene: 7.

V gene TRBV7-2 combines with J gene TRBJ2-1, with TRBD2 matching over 10 bases. The germline V gene has CDR1 SGHTA and CDR2 FQGNSA. J gave up 5 bases and V 5 bases, and 6 bases lay outside the gene matches. The CDR3 length is 15 residues. The CDR3: CASSVTSGTHNEQFF. Written as DNA, the CDR3 is TGTGCCAGCAGCGTCACTAGCGGGACCCACAATGAGCAGTTCTTC.

The CDR3 nucleotides are TGTGCTAGTGGTTCTCAGCGGGTACCCACAGATACGCAGTATTTT. This sequence encodes CASGSQRVPTDTQYF. The V gene is TRBV12-5, the J gene TRBJ2-3; a possible D gene is TRBD2 (6 bases). The germline V and J ends were trimmed by 4 bases and 2 bases, with 13 bases remaining between them. Germline CDR1 and CDR2: LGHNT and FRNRAP. CDR3 length: 15 amino acids.

This chain joins TRBV7-3 and TRBJ2-1, with 9 bases matching TRBD2. The germline V gene has CDR1 SGHTA and CDR2 FQGTGA. The CDR3 is 15 amino acids. J gave up 2 bases and V 4 bases, and 3 bases lay outside the gene matches. CDR3 protein: CASSSSSGTYNEQFF. The CDR3 DNA reads as TGTGCCAGCAGCTCCTCTAGCGGGACCTACAATGAGCAGTTCTTC.

This chain links TRBV18 with TRBJ1-2, with D possibly matching TRBD1 (6 bases). This CDR3 has 12 residues. Germline CDR1 KGHSH, CDR2 LQKENI. The V gene lost 6 bases and the J gene lost 8 bases, with 13 bases spanning the gap. CDR3 DNA sequence: TGTGCCAGCTCTCCGGAGGGGGGAGGCTACACCTTC. Encoded protein: CASSPEGGGYTF.

CDR3 residues: CASSGRGQDEKLFF. CDR3 nucleotide sequence: TGCGCCAGCAGCGGTAGAGGGCAGGATGAAAAACTGTTTTTT. The chain joins TRBV5-1 to TRBJ1-4; no clear D. The CDR3 extends over 14 amino acids. Germline lookup yields CDR1 SGHRS and CDR2 YFSETQ. With 4 bases removed from V and 6 bases from J, the gap between germline ends came to 13 bases.

The chain couples TRBV9 to TRBJ2-1; 10 nucleotides agree with TRBD2. The germline V gene has CDR1 SGDLS and CDR2 YYNGEE. V dropped 4 bases and J dropped 1; count of bases not matched to a gene: 5. CDR3 length equals 16 residues. The CDR3 spells CASSHTLAGSYNEQFF. The CDR3 DNA is TGTGCCAGCAGCCATACACTAGCGGGATCCTACAATGAGCAGTTCTTC.

V usage is TRBV4-3 and J usage is TRBJ2-2, with D maybe TRBD1 (5 bases). The CDR3 is 15 residues long. The germline gives CDR1 LGHNA, CDR2 YSLEER. The V gene lost 4 bases and the J gene lost 3 bases, with 12 bases spanning the gap. The CDR3 spells CASSPRTSYTGELFF. DNA for the CDR3: TGCGCCAGCAGCCCTCGGACATCCTACACCGGGGAGCTGTTTTTT.

This clone has a single count. This chain connects TRBV7-9 to TRBJ1-2; a possible D gene is TRBD1 (5 bases). The CDR3 loop spans 13 amino acids. The V gene's germline CDR1 is SEHNR and CDR2 FQNEAQ (reference sequence). V was shortened by 5 bases and J by 2 bases, with 9 bases between the two germline ends. The CDR3 coding sequence is TGTGCCAGCAGCCCGGGACCAAACTATGGCTACACCTTC. This gives the protein CASSPGPNYGYTF.

The V and J genes are TRBV5-1 and TRBJ1-2; 7 positions match TRBD1. Trimming cost V 4 bases and J 5 bases; bases outside gene matches: 5. In germline, CDR1 is SGHRS, CDR2 YFSETQ. The CDR3 sequence is 13 residues long. CDR3 in DNA: TGCGCCAGCAGCCAGGGACAGAGATATGGCTACACCTTC. Its protein product is CASSQGQRYGYTF.

The chain has TRBV3-1 (or the pseudogene TRBV3-2) and TRBJ2-1; TRBD2 agrees at 8 bases. Germline CDR1 reads LGHDT; CDR2 reads YNNKEL (reference sequence). The CDR3 sequence is 16 residues long. Trimming removed 1 base from V and 9 bases from J; junction bases left unmatched: 11. CDR3 region: CASSQGSSGGPREQFF. In nucleotides, the CDR3 is TGTGCCAGCAGCCAAGGGAGTTCGGGAGGGCCCCGTGAGCAGTTCTTC.

This rearrangement joins TRBV7-6 to TRBJ1-5; D not certain. V dropped 3 bases and J dropped 4 bases, with 7 bases sitting between them. The V gene's germline CDR1 is SGHVS and CDR2 FNYEAQ. The CDR3 sequence is 13 residues long. The CDR3, as DNA: TGTGCCAGCAGCTTTGGCGAGAATCAGCCCCAGCATTTT. Translated: CASSFGENQPQHF.

The chain couples TRBV5-1 to TRBJ1-1, with D possibly being TRBD1 (6 bases). Trimming took off 1 base at V and 6 bases at J, with 16 bases between the two ends. The CDR3 totals 15 residues. The V gene's germline CDR1 is SGHRS and CDR2 YFSETQ. The CDR3 sequence is CASSLQGQTGSEAFF. The CDR3 coding sequence is TGCGCCAGCAGCTTGCAAGGACAGACTGGATCTGAAGCTTTCTTT.

V gene TRBV30 combines with J gene TRBJ2-5; D call uncertain. The CDR3 consists of 14 residues. Trimming took 5 bases from V and 7 from J, leaving 20 bases between them. Germline V gene sequence: CDR1 GTSNPN, CDR2 SVGIG (reference sequence). This chain's CDR3 is CAWGLGGGGGTQYF. The DNA of the CDR3 is TGTGCCTGGGGATTAGGTGGCGGTGGTGGGACCCAGTACTTC.

The genes are TRBV7-6 and TRBJ2-3; D remains ambiguous. Trimming shortened V by 2 bases and J by 3 bases, and 9 bases separated the two germline ends. The CDR3 has 14 residues. Germline CDR1 is SGHVS and CDR2 is FNYEAQ. The CDR3 DNA reads as TGTGCCAGCAGCTTATTAGTTGGGACAGATACGCAGTATTTT. Translation: CASSLLVGTDTQYF.

V and J are TRBV11-3 and TRBJ2-1; D perhaps matches TRBD2 (5 bases). From germline, CDR1 is SGHNT and CDR2 YENEEA. The length of the CDR3 is 12 residues. Trimming stripped 5 bases from V and 11 bases from J, with 13 bases between. CDR3: CASSLSGYQQFF. In DNA form, the CDR3 reads TGTGCCAGCAGCCTTTCGGGGTATCAGCAGTTCTTC.

The V call is TRBV24-1, the J call TRBJ1-5; D possibly corresponds to TRBD1 (6 bases). The V gene's germline CDR1 is KGHDR and CDR2 SFDVKD. Trimming took off 4 bases at V and 2 bases at J, with 8 bases between the two ends. CDR3 length: 14 residues. The CDR3, as DNA: TGTGCCACCAGTGACCCAGGGGGCAATCAGCCCCAGCATTTT. Translation: CATSDPGGNQPQHF.

The rearrangement uses TRBV14 and TRBJ2-2; 8 nucleotides match TRBD2. V trimming: 11 bases; J trimming: 0 bases; junction bases outside the gene matches: 5. Germline values: CDR1 SGHDN, CDR2 FVKESK. This CDR3 contains 14 residues. This chain's CDR3 is CASRREANTGELFF. For the CDR3, the DNA is TGTGCCTCGCGGCGGGAGGCGAACACCGGGGAGCTGTTTTTT.

The V gene is TRBV28, the J gene TRBJ2-1; D call uncertain. CDR1 is MDHEN and CDR2 is SYDVKM in the germline V gene. Trimming took 4 bases from V and 6 from J, leaving 7 bases between them. The CDR3 extends over 12 amino acids. The CDR3 bases are TGTGCCAGCAGTTACTGGGGCAATGAGCAGTTCTTC. This sequence encodes CASSYWGNEQFF.

The chain couples TRBV5-1 to TRBJ1-3; D is unclear. From germline, CDR1 is SGHRS and CDR2 YFSETQ. Trimming left V 1 base short and J 3 bases short, with 8 bases between. This CDR3 is 14 amino acids long. CDR3 residues: CASSLKENGNTIYF. The CDR3 nucleotides read TGCGCCAGCAGCTTGAAGGAGAATGGAAACACCATATATTTT.

The V and J genes are TRBV21-1 and TRBJ1-6. TRBV21-1 counts as a pseudogene. This CDR3 contains 15 residues. Written as DNA, the CDR3 is TGTGCCAGCAGCAAAGTCGTAAAGGACGAGTCACCCCTCCACTTT. Translated: CASSKVVKDESPLHF.

This clone showed up just once. The CDR3 loop reads CASTRGSGLFLGELFF. The CDR3 bases are TGTGCCAGCACCCGAGGGTCAGGGTTATTTCTCGGGGAGCTGTTTTTT. This chain connects TRBV5-8 to TRBJ2-2; D is possibly TRBD1 or TRBD2 (5 bases each). This CDR3 contains 16 residues. Trimming cost V 6 bases and J 7 bases, with 22 bases left between them. Germline values: CDR1 SGHTS, CDR2 YDEGEE.

This clone was seen at least ten times. The V call is TRBV18, the J call TRBJ1-5, with no clear D. Germline CDR1 reads KGHSH; CDR2 reads LQKENI. This CDR3 contains 15 residues. The V gene lost 5 bases and the J gene lost 2 bases, with 13 bases spanning the gap. The CDR3 sequence is CASSSQTMGNQPQHF. DNA of the CDR3: TGTGCCAGCTCATCCCAAACCATGGGCAATCAGCCCCAGCATTTT.

The CDR3 DNA is TGTGCCAGCAGTCGGAACACCGGGGAGCTGTTTTTT. Its translation: CASSRNTGELFF. The rearrangement links TRBV12-3 or TRBV12-4 to TRBJ2-2; D remains ambiguous. V was cut by 5 bases and J by 1 base, with 2 bases left in between. The CDR3 contains 12 residues.

The chain is built from TRBV5-1 and TRBJ2-5; D not resolved. Trimming left V 0 bases short and J 6 bases short, with 15 bases between. The CDR3 contains 15 residues. From germline, CDR1 is SGHRS and CDR2 YFSETQ. The CDR3 region is CASSLAAHLDQTQYF. In nucleotides, the CDR3 is TGCGCCAGCAGCTTGGCGGCCCACCTGGATCAGACCCAGTACTTC.

The chain couples TRBV7-9 to TRBJ2-7; D might be TRBD2 (5 bases). The germline V and J ends were trimmed by 4 bases and 7 bases, with 11 bases remaining between them. The germline gives CDR1 SEHNR, CDR2 FQNEAQ (reference sequence). The CDR3 loop spans 12 amino acids. The CDR3 region has the DNA TGTGCCAGCAGCTCTCTAGAGGGTGAGCAGTACTTC. Residues: CASSSLEGEQYF.

A remark on this clone: Other DNA variants within this sample encode the same CDR3. The chain couples TRBV12-5 to TRBJ2-7, with a tentative D call TRBD2 (5 bases). V was clipped by 3 bases and J by 0 bases, with 9 bases between them. Germline V gives CDR1 LGHNT, CDR2 FRNRAP. There are 14 residues in the CDR3. The CDR3 here is CASGFSGNSYEQYF. The CDR3 nucleotides are TGTGCTAGTGGTTTTTCCGGGAACTCCTACGAGCAGTACTTC.

The gene calls are TRBV29-1 and TRBJ1-2; 8 nucleotides match TRBD1. With V trimmed by 5 bases and J by 2 bases, 4 bases remained unmatched. Germline-derived CDR1 and CDR2 are SQVTM and ANQGSEA. This CDR3 contains 13 residues. CDR3 DNA sequence: TGCAGCGTTCGACAGGGGAGAAACTATGGCTACACCTTC. Encoded protein: CSVRQGRNYGYTF.

The chain uses TRBV5-6 and TRBJ2-7; the match to TRBD1 covers 8 bases. J lost 2 bases, V lost 4 bases, and 8 bases had no gene match. Germline-derived CDR1 and CDR2 are SGHDT and YYEEEE. This CDR3 is 15 amino acids long. The CDR3 DNA reads TGTGCCAGCAGCGTTGGACAGGGTAATCCCTACGAGCAGTACTTC. Its translation is CASSVGQGNPYEQYF.

V is TRBV9 and J is TRBJ2-3, with 14 bases fitting TRBD2. Germline CDR1 reads SGDLS; CDR2 reads YYNGEE. The CDR3 spans 17 residues. The trim removed 0 bases at V and 2 bases at J, leaving 2 bases unmatched. The CDR3 DNA sequence: TGTGCCAGCAGCGTAGGGACTAGCGGGAGGATCACAGATACGCAGTATTTT. Residues: CASSVGTSGRITDTQYF.